What follows describes a single T cell receptor beta chain. There is no known antigen for this receptor. One base away there is no much larger clone; base qualities are not given. Measured from the cysteine to the phenylalanine, the CDR3 is 15 residues long. Solely the CDR3 DNA is kept, with 45 bases framed from the first base. CDR1 and CDR2, looked up from the germline V gene, are SGHDT and YYEEEE. V is reduced by 4 bases and J by 5 bases, leaving a spacing of 18 bases between them. The immunoSEQ Assay, a bias-controlled multiplex PCR, was used to amplify TCRbeta CDR3 regions from genomic DNA. Under the source paper's analysis protocol: Nucleated cell counts per sample were estimated from amplification of reference gene primers within the assay. Sequence reads were collapsed and filtered to measure the absolute abundance of every unique TCRbeta CDR3 rearrangement. For each sample, productive Simpson clonality was calculated as the square root of Simpson's diversity index across productive rearrangements. The clones in this table, taken by TCRdb from immuneACCESS, are in-frame only. Not every clone is retained; where verified, under half of the shortfall comes from an unresolved V gene, and the cause of the rest is unknown. That table supplies the V and J calls and clone size; D and trimming were determined from the DNA. The sample table holds 220,000 or so clones, of which about 80% were seen once. The leading ten clones occupy over 1.5% of the sample.

This entry is derived from a study of blood T cell repertoires in COVID-19 (dated by TCRdb to the early 2020s). In the study overall: Samples covering the acute and convalescent phases of COVID-19 were provided by collaborators in the United States, Italy and Spain. The prospective study material was composed of cDNA or gDNA derived from T cells, B-cell-depleted T cells, or PBMCs. The dataset comprised deeply sampled blood TCRbeta repertoires from subjects exposed to, actively infected with, or recovered from COVID-19. A freely available public database, intended as a resource for researchers studying the immune response to SARS-CoV-2, is where the repertoires were released. Samples were obtained from the ongoing ImmuneRACE study (first 160 participants) and from over a thousand subjects provided by 6 global collaborators. A de-identified subject ID, COVID-19 status, age in years and sex were almost always included in the sample metadata. Where HLA class I and class II types were available, the types were taken from metadata supplied by the sample provider, not from assay-based typing.

Whole blood was collected in K2EDTA tubes by collaborating institutions according to the institutions' own protocols. For TCRbeta analysis, collaborator samples were shipped as frozen whole blood, as isolated PBMCs, or as DNA extracted from either sample type. What the authors observed across the whole study: The amount of clinical and demographic metadata varied by source and participant and was provided uncurated.

This TCR was recovered from a woman aged 80 or over with acute or convalescent COVID-19. The sequencing input was peripheral blood. The sequence joins TRBV5-6 to TRBJ2-5, and TRBD2 may be the D gene, going by 6 matching bases. The CDR3 region: CASSQLWGVGETQYF. The DNA sequence is TGTGCCAGCAGCCAGCTGTGGGGGGTTGGCGAGACCCAGTACTTC.